These 26 T cell receptor beta chains share one sample of origin, sequenced in a study of blood T cells in healthy people across ages. Using a J-beta primer mix together with a sample-barcoded 5' primer, a second PCR was run for roughly 7 to 12 cycles. MiXCR was run by TCRdb on the 5' RACE reads, yielding one entry per CDR3 protein. In the table there are approximately 1.5 million distinct CDR3 sequences, roughly 32% of which are singletons. Material: blood. The receptor source for this set is a woman under 40 in good health.

This clonotype was recorded once. The junction does not match germline at one end; this may be a read error. The chain recombines TRBV5-5 with TRBJ1-2, with D unresolved. This CDR3 is built from 16 residues. Germline V CDR1 and CDR2: SGHKS, YYEKEE (reference sequence). For the CDR3, the DNA is TGTGCCAGCAGCCCCGGGCCAGACCCATTCGGCTATGGCTGCACCTTC. Translating it yields CASSPGPDPFGYGCTF.

This clonotype was found a few times. The chain combines TRBV7-9 with TRBJ1-1, with a possible D match to TRBD1 (5 bases). The CDR3 runs 14 residues. The germline V and J ends were trimmed by 5 bases and 7 bases, with 17 bases remaining between them. From germline, CDR1 is SEHNR and CDR2 FQNEAQ (reference sequence). The DNA of the CDR3 is TGTGCCAGCAGCCCGAGCCCAGGCGGGGGTGAAGCTTTCTTT. Its translation: CASSPSPGGGEAFF.

This clonotype was counted at least ten times. V and J are TRBV3-1 and TRBJ2-7, with 10 nucleotides matching TRBD2. J gave up 6 bases and V 4 bases, and 6 bases lay outside the gene matches. This CDR3 contains 14 residues. The V gene's germline CDR1 is LGHDT and CDR2 YNNKEL (reference sequence). CDR3 residues: CASSPGLALGEQYF. In DNA form, the CDR3 reads TGTGCCAGCAGCCCGGGACTAGCGCTGGGCGAGCAGTACTTC.

This sequence joins TRBV5-6 and TRBJ2-4, with 10 bases that match TRBD1. The J call is in doubt because the DNA end fits TRBJ2-7 better. CDR1 is SGHDT and CDR2 is YYEEEE in the germline V gene. This CDR3 is 16 amino acids long. The CDR3 region has the DNA TGTGCCAGCAGCTTGGCCGCTGGGACAGGGGCCTACGAGCAGTACTTC. It is translated as CASSLAAGTGAYEQYF.

The rearrangement joins TRBV5-1 to TRBJ2-5, with D possibly being TRBD1 or TRBD2 (5 bases each). Germline-derived CDR1 and CDR2 are SGHRS and YFSETQ. V was trimmed by 5 bases and J by 5 bases, leaving 19 bases between them. There are 15 residues in the CDR3. The CDR3 DNA reads as TGCGCCAGCAGTTTGTGGGACCGCGAGGAGGAGACCCAGTACTTC. Amino acids: CASSLWDREEETQYF.

Comment on this clonotype: Germline and junction disagree at one end, which may indicate a read error. The chain carries TRBV5-1 and TRBJ2-1; D not certain. CDR1 is SGHRS, CDR2 YFSETQ, per germline. The CDR3 covers 21 residues. The CDR3 reads CANSLYGYSPTMVGAYNEQFF. The CDR3 coding sequence is TGCGCCAACAGCTTGTATGGATATTCTCCTACAATGGTCGGAGCCTACAATGAGCAGTTCTTC.

The gene calls are TRBV5-1 and TRBJ2-7, with TRBD1 matching 8 bases. V dropped 2 bases and J dropped 2; count of bases not matched to a gene: 6. CDR3 size: 15 residues. The germline CDR1 and CDR2 sequences are SGHRS and YFSETQ. CDR3 region: CASSLGDRRTYEQYF. The CDR3 DNA follows: TGCGCCAGCAGCTTAGGGGACAGGCGAACCTACGAGCAGTACTTC.

As regards this clonotype: This clone may be a read error of a much larger clone one base away. V usage is TRBV4-1 and J usage is TRBJ2-5; 12 nucleotides match TRBD2. Trimming at V came to 0 bases and at J to 1 base, leaving 3 bases not matched to a gene. Germline values: CDR1 MGHRA, CDR2 YSYEKL. This CDR3 is 17 amino acids long. The CDR3 coding sequence is TGCGCCAGCAGCCAAGATGGACTAGCGGGGTCCCAAGAGACCCAGTACTTC. Its protein is CASSQDGLAGSQETQYF.

The chain has TRBV9 and TRBJ2-3; D gene unclear. This CDR3 spans 15 amino acids. Trimming took 0 bases from V and 5 from J, leaving 13 bases between them. Germline values: CDR1 SGDLS, CDR2 YYNGEE. The CDR3 nucleotides read TGTGCCAGCAGCGTAGAACTGCATACGGGAGATACGCAGTATTTT. This codes for CASSVELHTGDTQYF.

J is TRBJ2-7 and V is TRBV2, with D possibly being TRBD1 or TRBD2 (5 bases each). The CDR3 extends over 13 amino acids. V was cut by 4 bases and J by 1 base, with 8 bases left in between. Germline V gives CDR1 SNHLY, CDR2 FYNNEI. CDR3 nucleotide sequence: TGTGCCAGCAGTGGGGACGGTTCCTACGAGCAGTACTTC. It encodes CASSGDGSYEQYF.

This rearrangement joins TRBV7-8 to TRBJ1-2; D is perhaps TRBD1 (6 bases). CDR3 size: 14 residues. Trimming cost V 7 bases and J 0 bases, with 12 bases left between them. Germline V gene lookup returns CDR1 SGHVS and CDR2 FQNEAQ. CDR3 nucleotide sequence: TGTGCCAGCAAATCAGGGGTTACTAACTATGGCTACACCTTC. This encodes CASKSGVTNYGYTF.

Note on this clonotype: The germline gene is not matched at one end of the junction; a read error may be the cause. The chain is built from TRBV6-2 or TRBV6-3 and TRBJ2-1; 9 bases are a match to TRBD2. This CDR3 contains 20 residues. CDR1 is MNHEY and CDR2 is SVGEGT in the germline V gene. CDR3 residues: CASGYSMAGGHTSSYNEQFF. DNA for the CDR3: TGTGCCAGCGGTTACTCGATGGCGGGGGGGCACACTAGCTCCTACAATGAGCAGTTCTTC.

The chain recombines TRBV12-5 with TRBJ2-5; 7 bases are a match to TRBD2. The trim removed 6 bases at V and 5 bases at J, leaving 12 bases unmatched. The CDR3 is 15 amino acids. Germline CDR1 and CDR2: LGHNT and FRNRAP. CDR3 loop: CASGSSAGVRETQYF. The CDR3 DNA sequence: TGTGCTAGTGGCTCCTCGGCGGGGGTGCGGGAGACCCAGTACTTC.

V gene TRBV7-2 combines with J gene TRBJ2-7; no clear D gene. Trimming removed 6 bases from V and 0 bases from J, with 9 bases in between. Germline lookup yields CDR1 SGHTA and CDR2 FQGNSA. The CDR3 is made up of 13 amino acids. The CDR3 nucleotides read TGTGCCAGCAGGCTACAGTTCTCCTACGAGCAGTACTTC. Protein sequence: CASRLQFSYEQYF.

The chain is built from TRBV24-1 and TRBJ2-1; 15 bases agree with TRBD2. CDR1 and CDR2 from the germline V gene are KGHDR and SFDVKD. V was clipped by 4 bases and J by 2 bases; unmatched bases: 8. CDR3 size: 19 residues. CDR3 amino acids: CATSDPRTSGRGTYNEQFF. The CDR3, as DNA: TGTGCCACCAGTGACCCAAGGACTAGCGGGAGGGGAACCTACAATGAGCAGTTCTTC.

Worth noting for this clonotype: This likely comes from a read error, as the CDR3 has no conserved phenylalanine or tryptophan at its end. V gene TRBV7-9 combines with J gene TRBJ1-1, with D unresolved. The CDR3 is made up of 13 amino acids. Germline V gene sequence: CDR1 SEHNR, CDR2 FQNEAQ (reference sequence). V shed 3 bases and J shed 1 base, with 6 bases lying between them. The CDR3 coding sequence is TGTGCCAGCAGCTTTTTGGAGAACACTGAAGCTTTCGTT. Translating it yields CASSFLENTEAFV.

The chain links TRBV20-1 to TRBJ2-5, with a tentative D call TRBD2 (7 bases). With the DNA end fitting TRBJ2-7 better, the J assignment may be wrong. The germline V gene encodes CDR1 DFQATT and CDR2 SNEGSKA (reference sequence). CDR3 length equals 14 residues. CDR3 sequence reads: CSARGAGLRSEQYF. In nucleotides, the CDR3 is TGCAGTGCTCGGGGGGCAGGGTTGCGTTCCGAGCAGTACTTC.

This clonotype was seen more than once but under ten times. The chain links TRBV6-4 to TRBJ2-2, with D uncertain. Trimming removed 7 bases at V and 5 bases at J, with 14 bases between. The CDR3 extends over 14 amino acids. Germline lookup yields CDR1 MRHNA and CDR2 SNTAGT. The CDR3 DNA reads TGTGCCAGCACCCCTGGTGGGGAAACCGGGGAGCTGTTTTTT. Protein sequence: CASTPGGETGELFF.

The V and J genes are TRBV20-1 and TRBJ2-1, with TRBD2 identical over 9 bases. CDR1 is DFQATT and CDR2 is SNEGSKA in the germline V gene (reference sequence). CDR3 length: 12 amino acids. V lost 3 bases to trimming and J lost 14 bases; unmatched junction nucleotides: 8. The CDR3 DNA reads TGCAGTGCTAGCCACTCCCGGACTAGCGAGTTCTTC. Its translation is CSASHSRTSEFF.

This rearrangement joins TRBV29-1 to TRBJ2-6; 9 positions match TRBD1. Germline V gives CDR1 SQVTM, CDR2 ANQGSEA. The CDR3 runs 17 residues. V trimming: 3 bases; J trimming: 0 bases; junction bases outside the gene matches: 6. CDR3 sequence reads: CSVDIGTGISGANVLTF. The CDR3 DNA reads TGCAGCGTTGATATAGGGACAGGGATCTCTGGGGCCAACGTCCTGACTTTC.

The chain couples TRBV7-2 to TRBJ2-6; perhaps TRBD2 as D (6 bases). Per the germline V gene, CDR1 is SGHTA and CDR2 is FQGNSA. The length of the CDR3 is 18 residues. V dropped 4 bases and J dropped 4 bases, with 20 bases sitting between them. As DNA, the CDR3 is TGTGCCAGCAGCTCGCTGCTGAGCCGCGGGGCGGGGGCCAACGTCCTGACTTTC. Translating gives CASSSLLSRGAGANVLTF.

Only a few counts were recorded for this clonotype. The chain has TRBV11-2 and TRBJ1-1; 11 bases match TRBD1. CDR1 SGHAT and CDR2 FQNNGV come from the germline V gene. The J segment lost 7 bases and the V segment lost 3 bases, leaving 7 bases of the junction unmatched. The CDR3 has 15 residues. CDR3 coding DNA: TGTGCCAGCAGCTTCCCGGGACAGGGGGGAAGTGAAGCTTTCTTT. Its translation: CASSFPGQGGSEAFF. The full variable domain, rest sourced from reference TRBV11-2 and TRBJ1-1, is EAGVAQSPRYKIIEKRQSVAFWCNPISGHATLYWYQQILGQGPKLLIQFQNNGVVDDSQLPKDRFSAERLKGVDSTLKIQPAKLEDSAVYLCASSFPGQGGSEAFFGQGTRLTVV.

The J gene is TRBJ2-1, the V gene TRBV5-1; TRBD2 aligns across 8 bases. CDR1 is SGHRS and CDR2 is YFSETQ in the germline V gene. V was clipped by 2 bases and J by 4 bases; unmatched bases: 8. The CDR3 consists of 16 residues. This CDR3 reads CASSFLTGGIYNEQFF. CDR3 in DNA: TGCGCCAGCAGCTTTTTGACGGGAGGGATTTACAATGAGCAGTTCTTC. Full variable domain (outside the CDR3, taken from reference TRBV5-1 and TRBJ2-1): KAGVTQTPRYLIKTRGQQVTLSCSPISGHRSVSWYQQTPGQGLQFLFEYFSETQRNKGNFPGRFSGRQFSNSRSEMNVSTLELGDSALYLCASSFLTGGIYNEQFFGPGTRLTVL.

The chain employs TRBV7-9 and TRBJ2-7; perhaps TRBD2 as D (5 bases). The CDR3 has 14 amino acids. Per the germline V gene, CDR1 is SEHNR and CDR2 is FQNEAQ (reference sequence). The ends were cut back, 6 bases at V and 6 bases at J, with 18 bases in the middle. The CDR3 sequence is CASRSDLGLSEQYF. Here the CDR3 DNA reads TGTGCCAGCAGATCGGACTTGGGGTTGAGCGAGCAGTACTTC. Together with reference TRBV7-9 and TRBJ2-7, the CDR3 gives the full variable domain: DTGVSQNPRHKITKRGQNVTFRCDPISEHNRLYWYRQTLGQGPEFLTYFQNEAQLEKSRLLSDRFSAERPKGSFSTLEIQRTEQGDSAMYLCASRSDLGLSEQYFGPGTRLTVT.

This clonotype was detected ten times or more. The chain has TRBV7-9 and TRBJ1-2; TRBD1 aligns across 10 bases. Germline CDR1 and CDR2: SEHNR and FQNEAQ (reference sequence). The length of the CDR3 is 13 residues. Germline trimming cut 4 bases from V and 8 bases from J; bases unmatched to any gene: 4. CDR3 DNA sequence: TGTGCCAGCAGCTCGACAGGGGGCGGCGGCTACACCTTC. Translating gives CASSSTGGGGYTF.

This clonotype was seen a few times. The chain links TRBV18 to TRBJ2-3, with TRBD2 identical over 10 bases. The CDR3 loop spans 15 amino acids. The V and J ends lost 3 bases and 5 bases, in that order; junction bases with no gene match: 5. CDR1 and CDR2 from the germline V gene are KGHSH and LQKENI. CDR3 DNA: TGTGCCAGCTCACCGACTAGCGGGCGGGAAGATACGCAGTATTTT. It is translated as CASSPTSGREDTQYF. Full variable domain (remainder filled in from reference TRBV18 and TRBJ2-3): NAGVMQNPRHLVRRRGQEARLRCSPMKGHSHVYWYRQLPEEGLKFMVYLQKENIIDESGMPKERFSAEFPKEGPSILRIQQVVRGDSAAYFCASSPTSGREDTQYFGPGTRLTVL.